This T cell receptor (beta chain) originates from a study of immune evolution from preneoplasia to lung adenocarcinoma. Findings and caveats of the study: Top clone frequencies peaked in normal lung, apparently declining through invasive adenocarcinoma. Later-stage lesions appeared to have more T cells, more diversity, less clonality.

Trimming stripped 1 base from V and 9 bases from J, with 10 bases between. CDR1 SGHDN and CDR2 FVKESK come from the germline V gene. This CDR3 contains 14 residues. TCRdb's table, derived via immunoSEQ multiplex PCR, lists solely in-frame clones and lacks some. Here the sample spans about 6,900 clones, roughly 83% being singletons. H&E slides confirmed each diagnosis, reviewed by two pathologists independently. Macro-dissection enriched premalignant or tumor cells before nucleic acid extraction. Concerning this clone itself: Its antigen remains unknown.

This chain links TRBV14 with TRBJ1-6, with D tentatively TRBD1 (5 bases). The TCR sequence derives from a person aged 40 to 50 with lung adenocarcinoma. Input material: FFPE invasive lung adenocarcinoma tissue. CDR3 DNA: TGTGCCAGCAGCCAAGGGGGCGGTGTTTCACCCCTCCACTTT. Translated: CASSQGGGVSPLHF.